The 15 T cell receptor beta chains below all came from one sample that was sequenced in a study of T cell responses to AZD1222 COVID-19 vaccine (dated by TCRdb to about 2021). Library method: the immunoSEQ multiplex PCR assay. Sourced from immuneACCESS, this table was stored by TCRdb with only in-frame sequences that have V and J called. A share of the clones is absent; for the studies checked, an unresolved V gene accounts for under half, and the remainder has no known explanation. This sample holds 58,000 or so clones; about 83% were observed only once. Around 6.6% of the sample lies in the top ten. Read against the paper, the sample's time point label means: baseline before first vaccination. The sequencing used peripheral blood, collected on day 0 of AZD1222 vaccination. All receptors derive from an adult in good health.

This clone was seen at least ten times. The chain joins TRBV6-5 to TRBJ1-1, with D possibly being TRBD1 (5 bases). CDR1 MNHEY and CDR2 SVGAGI come from the germline V gene. Trimming stripped 8 bases from V and 4 bases from J, with 8 bases between. This CDR3 is built from 11 residues. CDR3 nucleotide sequence: TGTGCCAGCGGGGCCATCACTGAAGCTTTCTTT. Translating it yields CASGAITEAFF.

The chain carries TRBV12-3 or TRBV12-4 and TRBJ1-6; D unclear. The CDR3 is 13 residues long. The ends were cut back, 5 bases at V and 1 base at J, with 3 bases in the middle. CDR3 region: CASSRSYNSPLHF. Written as DNA, the CDR3 is TGTGCCAGCAGTCGTTCCTATAATTCACCCCTCCACTTT.

V usage is TRBV19 and J usage is TRBJ1-2, with D tentatively TRBD1 (6 bases). The CDR3 extends over 16 amino acids. In germline, CDR1 is LNHDA, CDR2 SQIVND (reference sequence). The V end was cut by 3 bases, the J end by 0 bases, with 14 bases between. The CDR3 bases are TGTGCCAGTAGTATCGGCGGACAGTTAGCTAACTATGGCTACACCTTC. It codes for CASSIGGQLANYGYTF.

V is TRBV29-1 and J is TRBJ1-3, with TRBD1 matching over 8 bases. From germline, CDR1 is SQVTM and CDR2 ANQGSEA. The CDR3 extends over 14 amino acids. J was trimmed by 1 base and V by 4 bases; bases with no gene match: 3. DNA for the CDR3: TGCAGCGTTGCAGGGGGCATTTCTGGAAACACCATATATTTT. Translating it yields CSVAGGISGNTIYF. The variable domain in full, completed from reference TRBV29-1 and TRBJ1-3, reads SAVISQKPSRDICQRGTSLTIQCQVDSQVTMMFWYRQQPGQSLTLIATANQGSEATYESGFVIDKFPISRPNLTFSTLTVSNMSPEDSSIYLCSVAGGISGNTIYFGEGSWLTVV.

The V gene is TRBV2, the J gene TRBJ2-3, with 10 bases that match TRBD2. Per the germline V gene, CDR1 is SNHLY and CDR2 is FYNNEI. CDR3 size: 14 residues. The V gene end was trimmed by 8 bases and the J gene end by 5 bases; junction bases not matched to a gene: 7. CDR3 region: CASAQRGGRDTQYF. The CDR3 region has the DNA TGTGCCAGCGCGCAGCGGGGGGGCCGAGATACGCAGTATTTT.

The chain joins TRBV19 to TRBJ2-7, with D possibly TRBD1 on 5 matching bases. Trimming took off 3 bases at V and 3 bases at J, with 6 bases between the two ends. CDR1 is LNHDA, CDR2 SQIVND, per germline (reference sequence). The CDR3 consists of 12 residues. The chain's CDR3 is CASSMDIYEQYF. The DNA for the CDR3 is TGTGCCAGTAGTATGGACATCTACGAGCAGTACTTC.

This chain links TRBV7-2 with TRBJ2-1; 7 bases align to TRBD1. V lost 5 bases, J lost 9 bases, and 16 bases stayed unmatched. Germline V gives CDR1 SGHTA, CDR2 FQGNSA. The CDR3 consists of 16 residues. CDR3 DNA sequence: TGTGCCAGCAGCCCGCGCCCCCGGGACAGAGGGGGTGAGCAGTTCTTC. Translated: CASSPRPRDRGGEQFF.

The chain carries TRBV19 and TRBJ2-7; 7 nucleotides line up with TRBD1. This CDR3 has 16 residues. J was trimmed by 0 bases and V by 4 bases; bases with no gene match: 9. Per the germline V gene, CDR1 is LNHDA and CDR2 is SQIVND (reference sequence). CDR3 DNA: TGTGCCAGTAGTAGCGGCCCGGGACAGAACTCCTACGAGCAGTACTTC. It codes for CASSSGPGQNSYEQYF.

The chain combines TRBV27 with TRBJ1-5, with unresolved D. The germline V and J ends were trimmed by 8 bases and 7 bases, with 9 bases remaining between them. Germline CDR1 MNHEY, CDR2 SMNVEV (reference sequence). CDR3 length: 11 residues. The CDR3, as DNA: TGTGCCAGCGGGGTCTGGCAGCCCCAGCATTTT. Translation gives CASGVWQPQHF.

This chain joins TRBV18 and TRBJ2-3, with D perhaps matching TRBD2 (6 bases). The germline V gene has CDR1 KGHSH and CDR2 LQKENI. The ends were cut back, 0 bases at V and 2 bases at J, with 9 bases in the middle. The CDR3 is 15 amino acids. In DNA, the CDR3 is TGTGCCAGCTCACCACCGGCGGGGAACACAGATACGCAGTATTTT. Its translation: CASSPPAGNTDTQYF.

This clone was picked up one time. This chain connects TRBV6-5 to TRBJ1-4, with 8 bases matching TRBD1. Germline V CDR1 and CDR2: MNHEY, SVGAGI. V shed 5 bases, J shed 7 bases, and the junction held 6 bases outside the gene matches. The CDR3 length is 14 residues. The CDR3 protein is CASSTDRGGEKLFF. The CDR3 nucleotides are TGTGCCAGCAGTACCGACAGGGGAGGTGAAAAACTGTTTTTT.

The V call is TRBV5-1, the J call TRBJ2-7; TRBD1 matches 11 bases. This CDR3 region has 14 residues. Unmatched junction bases numbered 2, after V lost 3 bases and J lost 3 bases. Looked up from germline, CDR1 is SGHRS and CDR2 is YFSETQ. The CDR3 DNA sequence: TGCGCCAGCAGCTGGGGGACAGGGGGCTACGAGCAGTACTTC. As protein: CASSWGTGGYEQYF.

The chain couples TRBV28 to TRBJ1-2; tentative D call: TRBD1 (5 bases). Trimming removed 4 bases at V and 2 bases at J, with 14 bases between. Germline values: CDR1 MDHEN, CDR2 SYDVKM. This CDR3 region has 15 residues. In nucleotides, the CDR3 is TGTGCCAGCAGTTCTCCGGGACGAGGAAACTATGGCTACACCTTC. It is translated as CASSSPGRGNYGYTF.

The chain couples TRBV19 to TRBJ2-5; D unclear. CDR1 and CDR2 (germline): LNHDA, SQIVND (reference sequence). With 1 base removed from V and 7 bases from J, the gap between germline ends came to 10 bases. This CDR3 spans 13 amino acids. CDR3 in amino acids: CASSIGRMGTQYF. In DNA, the CDR3 is TGTGCCAGTAGTATAGGCCGGATGGGGACCCAGTACTTC.

The chain combines TRBV27 with TRBJ2-1, with 8 bases fitting TRBD2. The CDR3 extends over 15 amino acids. V shed 7 bases and J 4 bases; nucleotides not matched to a gene: 9. The germline gives CDR1 MNHEY, CDR2 SMNVEV (reference sequence). The CDR3 protein is CASKGGGLGYNEQFF. CDR3 bases: TGTGCCAGCAAGGGCGGGGGGCTGGGTTACAATGAGCAGTTCTTC.